A selection of T cell receptor beta chains follows, all from one sample in a study of neurological immune-mediated disorders. TCRdb redid the calling of the 5' RACE reads with MiXCR, one entry per CDR3 protein. The sample records approximately 58,000 distinct CDR3 sequences, 7% to 9% being singletons. Sequenced material: PBMCs. These receptor sequences come from a woman in her thirties or forties in good health. CDR3s include the opening cysteine and the closing phenylalanine or tryptophan. D genes are given only for firm matches. Rows give clone size only sometimes, using once, few, many, or a class for an expanded clone.

DNA: TGCGCCAGCAGCCCCGACAGGCCGGCCCGGCAGTTCTTC
CDR3: CASSPDRPARQFF
V: TRBV5-1
D: -
J: TRBJ2-1
size: many

DNA: TGTGCCACCAGTGACACCCTAGCGGGAGGCCCCTACGAGCAGTACTTC
CDR3: CATSDTLAGGPYEQYF
V: TRBV24-1
D: TRBD2
J: TRBJ2-7
size: many

DNA: TGCGCCAGCAATAGGGGACCCCTGGACACTGAAGCTTTCTTT
CDR3: CASNRGPLDTEAFF
V: TRBV5-1
D: -
J: TRBJ1-1
size: many

DNA: TGTGCCAGCAGCCGGAGAGGGGGCACAGATACGCAGTATTTT
CDR3: CASSRRGGTDTQYF
V: TRBV11-3
D: -
J: TRBJ2-3
size: -

DNA: TGTGCCACCAGCAGACAGATGGCAGAGACCCAGTACTTC
CDR3: CATSRQMAETQYF
V: TRBV15
D: -
J: TRBJ2-5
size: many

DNA: TGTGCCAGCAGCCCCTCTCACCGGTGGGGCTACACCTTC
CDR3: CASSPSHRWGYTF
V: TRBV5-6
D: -
J: TRBJ1-2
size: many

DNA: TGCAGCGTCGAACAGGTCGAGACCCAGTACTTC
CDR3: CSVEQVETQYF
V: TRBV29-1
D: -
J: TRBJ2-5
size: many

DNA: TGTGCCAGCAGCTTAGGTACGGGACCCACCCAGTACTTC
CDR3: CASSLGTGPTQYF
V: TRBV7-2
D: -
J: TRBJ2-5
size: many

DNA: TGTGCCAGCAGCCAAGCCATGGACGCTGAAGCTTTCTTT
CDR3: CASSQAMDAEAFF
V: TRBV3-1
D: -
J: TRBJ1-1
size: many

DNA: TGTGCCAGCAGCTCCTCCGGGGGACCCCAGCATTTT
CDR3: CASSSSGGPQHF
V: TRBV7-2
D: -
J: TRBJ1-5
size: -

DNA: TGTGCCAGCAGTGCCCAGGACAGGGAGTGGTTGGATGGCTACACCTTC
CDR3: CASSAQDREWLDGYTF
V: TRBV25-1
D: TRBD1
J: TRBJ1-2
size: -

DNA: TGCAGCGCTTCGACTAGCGGGAGCCATGAGCAGTACTTC
CDR3: CSASTSGSHEQYF
V: TRBV29-1
D: TRBD2
J: TRBJ2-7
size: many

DNA: TGTGCCATCAGTGTTGGGACAGGGGAGCTGTTTTTT
CDR3: CAISVGTGELFF
V: TRBV10-3
D: -
J: TRBJ2-2
size: many

DNA: TGTGCCAGCAGCGAAACTAGCGGGGTGGGTATTGAGCAGTTCTTC
CDR3: CASSETSGVGIEQFF
V: TRBV9
D: TRBD2
J: TRBJ2-1
size: few

DNA: TGCAGTGCTAGAGATCGAACAGTACATAGCAATCAGCCCCAGCATTTT
CDR3: CSARDRTVHSNQPQHF
V: TRBV20-1
D: -
J: TRBJ1-5
size: many

DNA: TGTGCCAGCAGTTCCTCGTTACTAGCGGGAGGGCGAGATGAGCAGTTCTTC
CDR3: CASSSSLLAGGRDEQFF
V: TRBV12-3/TRBV12-4
D: TRBD2
J: TRBJ2-1
size: many

DNA: TGTGCCAGCAGTTACTCGTTCAACAGGGAGGACGAGCAGTACTTC
CDR3: CASSYSFNREDEQYF
V: TRBV6-5
D: -
J: TRBJ2-7
size: few